This is a list of T cell receptor beta chains from one sample in a study of blood T cell repertoires in COVID-19. Profiling relied on immunoSEQ multiplex PCR, and the TCRdb table lists in-frame clones only, not all of them. This table holds a few hundred thousand clones, around 84% found once. Material: PBMCs or T cells enriched from blood (not recorded which). Source of these receptors: a man aged 40-55 years who had been exposed to COVID-19. Both conserved end residues are part of each CDR3. A D gene is named only where the DNA matches it firmly. Rows may omit the clone size; those that give it use once, few, many or a size class.

D	size	V	J	CDR3
-	-	TRBV18	TRBJ2-7	CASSPKVGQPYEQYF
TRBD1	-	TRBV25-1	TRBJ1-2	CASSVGTGLGQIYGYTF
TRBD1	-	TRBV6-4	TRBJ1-2	CASSPKTGHDDYGYTF
-	-	TRBV5-1	TRBJ2-3	CASSLEGRGHDTQYF
TRBD2	-	TRBV30	TRBJ2-2	CASSGTSGRTAELFF
TRBD2	-	TRBV24-1	TRBJ2-1	CATSDPRTSGRAGEQFF
-	-	TRBV5-5	TRBJ2-7	CASSFFTAYEQYF
TRBD2	-	TRBV5-1	TRBJ2-1	CASSRGTSGPSQFF
-	-	TRBV2	TRBJ2-1	CASRSEARAGNEQFF
TRBD2	-	TRBV30	TRBJ2-1	CAWSAVAGGEQFF
TRBD2	-	TRBV6-9	TRBJ2-5	CASSSSRLAGVWETQYF
-	-	TRBV19	TRBJ1-1	CASRRQALGTEAFF
-	once	TRBV5-1	TRBJ1-1	CASSKGTSGTEAFF
TRBD2	-	TRBV3-1/TRBV3-2	TRBJ2-7	CASSLGLAWSYEQYF
TRBD1	-	TRBV6-5	TRBJ2-7	CASGDRTYEQYF
TRBD2	-	TRBV7-9	TRBJ2-2	CASRLAGGPTGELFF
TRBD1	-	TRBV19	TRBJ1-6	CASHTGVPNSPLHF
-	-	TRBV19	TRBJ1-3	CASSIIDSSSGNTIYF
-	-	TRBV2	TRBJ1-2	CASTPDSGDYGYTF
-	-	TRBV18	TRBJ2-5	CASSPGTVQETQYF
TRBD1	-	TRBV14	TRBJ2-1	CASSQKTGVVPYNEQFF
-	once	TRBV9	TRBJ1-2	CASSVGQAYGYTF
TRBD2	-	TRBV3-1/TRBV3-2	TRBJ2-3	CASSQDLSPGGDTQYF
-	-	TRBV11-2	TRBJ2-2	CASSLEGSGTGELFF
TRBD1	-	TRBV13	TRBJ1-1	CASSPSHPGQSFQNTEAFF
-	-	TRBV11-2	TRBJ1-1	CASSLPVNTEAFF
TRBD2	-	TRBV5-4	TRBJ2-5	CASSPDLVAGAVETQYF
TRBD2	-	TRBV13	TRBJ2-7	CASGELQRESREGQYF